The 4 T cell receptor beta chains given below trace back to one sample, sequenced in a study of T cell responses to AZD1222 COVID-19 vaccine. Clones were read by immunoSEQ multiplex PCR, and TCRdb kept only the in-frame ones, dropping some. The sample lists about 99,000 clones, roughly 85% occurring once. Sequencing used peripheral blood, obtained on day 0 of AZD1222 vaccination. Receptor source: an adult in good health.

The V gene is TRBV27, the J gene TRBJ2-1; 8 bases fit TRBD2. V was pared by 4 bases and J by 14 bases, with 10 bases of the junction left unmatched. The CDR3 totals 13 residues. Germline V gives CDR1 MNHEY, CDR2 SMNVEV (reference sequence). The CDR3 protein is CASSSPAGEVEFF. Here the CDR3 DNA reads TGTGCCAGCAGTTCGCCAGCGGGGGAGGTTGAGTTCTTC.

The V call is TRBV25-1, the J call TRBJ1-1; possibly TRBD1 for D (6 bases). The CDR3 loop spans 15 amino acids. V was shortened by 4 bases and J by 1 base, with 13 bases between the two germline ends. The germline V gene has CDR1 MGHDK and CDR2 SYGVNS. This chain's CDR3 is CASSGTGHPNTEAFF. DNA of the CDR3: TGTGCCAGCAGTGGGACGGGACACCCGAACACTGAAGCTTTCTTT.

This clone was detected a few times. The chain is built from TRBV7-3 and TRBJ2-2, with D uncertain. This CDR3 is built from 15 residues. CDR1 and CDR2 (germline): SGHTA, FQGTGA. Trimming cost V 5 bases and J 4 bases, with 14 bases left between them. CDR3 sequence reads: CASSPSGMSTGELFF. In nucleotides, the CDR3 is TGTGCCAGCAGCCCCTCGGGCATGTCCACCGGGGAGCTGTTTTTT.

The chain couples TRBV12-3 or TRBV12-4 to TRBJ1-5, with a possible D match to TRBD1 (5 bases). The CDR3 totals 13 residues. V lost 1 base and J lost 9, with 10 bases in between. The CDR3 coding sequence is TGTGCCAGCAGTTTAGTGGGGGAGACGCCCCAGCATTTT. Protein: CASSLVGETPQHF.